This TCR beta chain came from a study of identical twins. Study outcomes and limitations: In cord blood, abundant beta clonotypes had fewer insertions; memory showed no trend.

The CDR3 covers 12 residues. Trimming stripped 4 bases from V and 1 base from J, with 8 bases between. Germline V gives CDR1 DFQATT, CDR2 SNEGSKA (reference sequence). As to this clonotype: Its antigen remains unknown.

A template switching step contributed a universal primer site, while unique molecular identifiers were present in the cDNA. TCRdb independently ran MiXCR on the 5' RACE reads; one entry per CDR3 protein. The sample holds 450,000 or so distinct CDR3 sequences, 12% to 15% seen once. These data were likewise used in another study, on yellow fever vaccine responses in identical twins. That paper notes: Vaccine T cell responses of twins reportedly seemed partly convergent and partly personalized.

This receptor was taken from a woman aged 18-29 years in good health. J is TRBJ2-7 and V is TRBV20-1, with unresolved D. The specimen was CD4+ T cells sorted from blood. As DNA, the CDR3 is TGCAGTGCTAAAGGGATTTCCTACGAGCAGTACTTC. This encodes CSAKGISYEQYF.